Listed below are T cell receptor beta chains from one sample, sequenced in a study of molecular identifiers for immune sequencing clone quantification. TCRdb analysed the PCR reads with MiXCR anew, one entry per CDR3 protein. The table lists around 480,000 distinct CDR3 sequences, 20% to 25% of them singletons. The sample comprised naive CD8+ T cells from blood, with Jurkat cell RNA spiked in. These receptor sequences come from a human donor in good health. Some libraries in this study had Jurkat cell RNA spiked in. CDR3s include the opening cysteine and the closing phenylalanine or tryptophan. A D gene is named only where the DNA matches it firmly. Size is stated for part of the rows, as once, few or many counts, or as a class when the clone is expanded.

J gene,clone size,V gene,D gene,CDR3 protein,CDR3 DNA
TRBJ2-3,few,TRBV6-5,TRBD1,CASSHDRGLSDTQYF,TGTGCCAGCAGCCACGACAGGGGGCTTTCAGATACGCAGTATTTT
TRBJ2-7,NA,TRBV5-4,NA,CASSFFGSNHYEQYF,TGTGCCAGCAGCTTTTTCGGATCTAACCACTACGAGCAGTACTTC
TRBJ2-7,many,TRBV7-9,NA,CASSRVMHEQYF,TGTGCCAGCAGCCGGGTTATGCACGAGCAGTACTTC
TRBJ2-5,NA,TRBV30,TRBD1,CASTGGQETQYF,TGTGCCTCGACAGGGGGCCAAGAGACCCAGTACTTC
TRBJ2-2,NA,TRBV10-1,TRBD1,CASSGETGHTGELFF,TGCGCCAGCAGTGGGGAGACAGGGCACACCGGGGAGCTGTTTTTT
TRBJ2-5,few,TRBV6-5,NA,CASSSNHWTVLETQYF,TGTGCCAGCAGTTCGAACCACTGGACAGTTCTAGAGACCCAGTACTTC
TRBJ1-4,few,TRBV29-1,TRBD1,CSAVGQTSEKLFF,TGCAGCGCCGTGGGACAGACTTCTGAAAAACTGTTTTTT
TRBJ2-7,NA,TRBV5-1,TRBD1,CASSPNTGGAPYEQYF,TGCGCCAGCAGCCCTAATACAGGGGGCGCACCCTACGAGCAGTACTTC
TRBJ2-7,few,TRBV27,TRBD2,CASSGPAGGRGEQYF,TGTGCCAGCAGCGGTCCAGCGGGGGGTCGAGGCGAGCAGTACTTC
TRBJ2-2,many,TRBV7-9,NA,CASSTLGTSNTGELFF,TGTGCCAGCAGCACCCTCGGAACGTCGAACACCGGGGAGCTGTTTTTT
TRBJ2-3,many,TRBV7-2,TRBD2,CASSSRISGISDTQYF,TGTGCCAGCAGCTCAAGGATTAGCGGGATCTCAGATACGCAGTATTTT
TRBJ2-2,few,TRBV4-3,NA,CASSREARNTGELFF,TGCGCCAGCAGCCGGGAGGCGAGGAACACCGGGGAGCTGTTTTTT
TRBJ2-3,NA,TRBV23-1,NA,CASSHGRGCTDTQYF,TGCGCCAGCAGTCATGGGCGAGGGTGCACAGATACGCAGTATTTT
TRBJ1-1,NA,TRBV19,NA,CASSPGTQAFF,TGTGCCAGTAGCCCCGGGACCCAGGCTTTCTTT
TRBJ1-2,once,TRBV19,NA,CAGSTLPDSNYGYTF,TGTGCCGGTAGTACCCTGCCGGATTCTAACTATGGCTACACCTTC
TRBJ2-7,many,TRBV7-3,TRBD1,CASSLIGRGIDEQYF,TGTGCCAGCAGCTTAATCGGCAGGGGGATTGACGAGCAGTACTTC
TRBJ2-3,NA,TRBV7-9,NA,CASSLRDGGPTDTQYF,TGTGCCAGCAGCTTACGGGACGGGGGGCCCACAGATACGCAGTATTTT
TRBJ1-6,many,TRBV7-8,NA,CASSRRGVNSPLHF,TGTGCCAGCAGCCGGAGGGGGGTGAATTCACCCCTCCACTTT
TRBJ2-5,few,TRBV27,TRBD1,CASSNLDRGIETQYF,TGTGCCAGCAGTAATCTGGACAGGGGAATCGAGACCCAGTACTTC
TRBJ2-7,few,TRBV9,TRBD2,CASSVGGLAGIGEQYF,TGTGCCAGCAGCGTAGGGGGGCTAGCGGGAATTGGTGAGCAGTACTTC
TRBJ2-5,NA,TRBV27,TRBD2,CASSYERGEGTQYF,TGTGCCAGCAGTTACGAGCGGGGGGAAGGGACCCAGTACTTC
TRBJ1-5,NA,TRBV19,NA,CASAVPAGNQPQHF,TGTGCCAGCGCCGTCCCCGCAGGGAATCAGCCCCAGCATTTT
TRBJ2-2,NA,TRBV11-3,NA,CASSLAGDGELFF,TGTGCCAGCAGCTTAGCAGGGGACGGGGAGCTGTTTTTT
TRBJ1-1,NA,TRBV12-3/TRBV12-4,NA,CASSPRDFFEAFF,TGTGCCAGCAGTCCCAGGGACTTTTTTGAAGCTTTCTTT
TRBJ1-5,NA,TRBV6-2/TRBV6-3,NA,CASSFTGMNQPQHF,TGTGCCAGCAGTTTCACAGGGATGAATCAGCCCCAGCATTTT
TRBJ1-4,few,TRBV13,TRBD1,CASSYGQGEVKLFF,TGTGCCAGCAGCTACGGACAGGGGGAGGTAAAACTGTTTTTT
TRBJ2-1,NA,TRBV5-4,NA,CASSLRGGGTSYNEQFF,TGTGCCAGCAGCTTGAGGGGCGGGGGCACCTCCTACAATGAGCAGTTCTTC
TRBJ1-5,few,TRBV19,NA,CASSIFGGRNQPQHF,TGTGCCAGTAGTATATTCGGGGGACGGAATCAGCCCCAGCATTTT
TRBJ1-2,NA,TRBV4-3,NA,CASSQDKGLYGYTF,TGCGCCAGCAGCCAAGATAAGGGACTCTATGGCTACACCTTC
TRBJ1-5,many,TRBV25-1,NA,CASSQTGSGSNQPQHF,TGTGCCAGCAGCCAAACAGGGTCAGGAAGCAATCAGCCCCAGCATTTT
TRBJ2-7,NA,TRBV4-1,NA,CASSPKNDRTYEQYF,TGCGCCAGCAGCCCCAAGAACGACAGGACCTACGAGCAGTACTTC
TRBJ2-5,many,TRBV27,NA,CASRGLHRQETQYF,TGTGCCAGCAGGGGTCTACACCGTCAAGAGACCCAGTACTTC
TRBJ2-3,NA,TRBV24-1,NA,CATSKDYSTDAQYF,TGTGCCACCAGCAAGGACTATTCAACAGATGCGCAGTATTTT
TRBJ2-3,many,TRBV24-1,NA,CATSEPDNTDTQYF,TGTGCCACCAGTGAACCTGACAACACAGATACGCAGTATTTT
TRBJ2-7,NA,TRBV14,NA,CASSQDAGFVYEQYF,TGTGCCAGCAGCCAAGATGCAGGGTTCGTCTACGAGCAGTACTTC
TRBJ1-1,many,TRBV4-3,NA,CASSRDRMNTEAFF,TGCGCCAGCAGCCGCGACAGAATGAACACTGAAGCTTTCTTT
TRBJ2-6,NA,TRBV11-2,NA,CASGLSGGANVLTF,TGTGCCAGCGGCCTCAGCGGGGGGGCCAACGTCCTGACTTTC
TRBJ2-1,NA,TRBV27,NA,CASNPGGGGYNEQFF,TGTGCCAGCAACCCCGGGGGCGGGGGCTACAATGAGCAGTTCTTC
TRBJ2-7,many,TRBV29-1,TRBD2,CSVEGSSGDYEQYF,TGCAGCGTTGAAGGGTCTAGCGGGGACTACGAGCAGTACTTC
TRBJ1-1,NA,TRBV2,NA,CASSRPPGSTTEAFF,TGTGCCAGCAGTCGACCCCCGGGCTCGACGACTGAAGCTTTCTTT
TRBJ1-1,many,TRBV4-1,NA,CASSLTTGNTEAFF,TGCGCCAGCAGCTTAACGACGGGGAACACTGAAGCTTTCTTT
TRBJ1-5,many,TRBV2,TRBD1,CASSLLRQGRHNQPQHF,TGTGCCAGCAGCCTATTAAGACAGGGCCGACACAATCAGCCCCAGCATTTT
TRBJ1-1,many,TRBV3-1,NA,CASSLGAGVEAFF,TGTGCCAGCAGCCTAGGGGCCGGGGTTGAAGCTTTCTTT
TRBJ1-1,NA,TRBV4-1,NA,CASSLYLRGGFTEAFF,TGCGCCAGCAGCCTTTACCTAAGGGGGGGGTTCACTGAAGCTTTCTTT
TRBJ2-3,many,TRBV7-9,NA,CASSPIEGSGLTDTQYF,TGTGCCAGCAGCCCCATAGAAGGTAGCGGCCTCACAGATACGCAGTATTTT